These T cell receptor beta chains were read from a single sample in a study of technical replicates of blood from several donors. The repertoire was sequenced with immunoSEQ multiplex PCR; TCRdb's copy has only in-frame clones and lacks some. The table has 75,000 to 100,000 clones, around 94% seen once; the top ten hold 0.38%. The sequencing sample was made of T cells isolated from PBMCs. The receptors here all came from a human donor in good health. Both conserved end residues are trimmed from each CDR3.

V gene,CDR3 length,CDR3 protein
TRBV30,13,AYTGGKSRTDTQY
TRBV2,13,ASSFKTASSYEQY
TRBV10-3,12,AISESIVTGELF
TRBV11-2,11,ASSLVAGNGYT
TRBV5-1,12,ASSVSGSLYEQY
TRBV7-2,12,ASSLGIEAYEAF
TRBV7-9,11,ASSLAAGQPQH
TRBV12-5,10,ASGLGGGPQH
TRBV4-2,14,ASSQVPVRGYTEAF
TRBV2,13,ASSALGLSKETQY
TRBV11-2,14,ASSALAGYSTDTQY
TRBV4-1,12,ASSHGQGLRPQH
TRBV2,11,ASSGLAGGPLF
TRBV25-1,12,ASSPTGDNSPLH
TRBV19,13,ASSGDRGSTYEQY